The 8 T cell receptor beta chains below come from one sample, sequenced in a study of shared clonotypes between healthy human individuals. Sequencing used immunoSEQ multiplex PCR; TCRdb keeps in-frame clones, though not all of them. The top ten clones hold about 0.41% of a sample with approximately 2.3 million clones, approximately 93% of them seen once. The sample consisted of naive CD4+ T cells from PBMCs. Subset defined: CD45RA+ positively selected. The receptors were gathered from a man aged 18 to 29 in good health. Some clones in this sample may be carry-over from other donors' samples.

The chain couples TRBV5-1 to TRBJ1-4, with TRBD1 matching over 12 bases. This CDR3 comprises 15 residues. The germline V gene encodes CDR1 SGHRS and CDR2 YFSETQ. V shed 4 bases and J 6 bases; nucleotides not matched to a gene: 4. This CDR3 is CASSGGQGAYEKLFF. In DNA, the CDR3 is TGCGCCAGCAGCGGGGGACAGGGGGCCTATGAAAAACTGTTTTTT. The full variable domain, with the rest looked up from reference TRBV5-1 and TRBJ1-4, is KAGVTQTPRYLIKTRGQQVTLSCSPISGHRSVSWYQQTPGQGLQFLFEYFSETQRNKGNFPGRFSGRQFSNSRSEMNVSTLELGDSALYLCASSGGQGAYEKLFFGSGTQLSVL.

The chain carries TRBV15 and TRBJ2-5, with TRBD1 matching 12 bases. V dropped 0 bases and J dropped 5; count of bases not matched to a gene: 7. There are 17 residues in the CDR3. Looked up from germline, CDR1 is LNHNV and CDR2 is YYDKDF (reference sequence). The CDR3 is CATSRDRDRGLWETQYF. In nucleotides, the CDR3 is TGTGCCACCAGCAGAGATCGGGACAGGGGGCTTTGGGAGACCCAGTACTTC. Full variable domain (rest looked up from reference TRBV15 and TRBJ2-5): DAMVIQNPRYQVTQFGKPVTLSCSQTLNHNVMYWYQQKSSQAPKLLFHYYDKDFNNEADTPDNFQSRRPNTSFCFLDIRSPGLGDTAMYLCATSRDRDRGLWETQYFGPGTRLLVL.

The J gene is TRBJ1-2, the V gene TRBV4-3, with D hard to call. The length of the CDR3 is 14 residues. Trimming left V 0 bases short and J 4 bases short, with 9 bases between. Germline CDR1 is LGHNA and CDR2 is YSLEER. The CDR3 DNA is TGCGCCAGCAGCCAAGAACCCGGGAGCTATGGCTACACCTTC. Protein product: CASSQEPGSYGYTF.

This clone was detected once. The same CDR3 also results from other DNA sequences found in this sample. The chain is built from TRBV5-1 and TRBJ1-4, with 8 bases lining up with TRBD1. Germline assignment: CDR1 SGHRS and CDR2 YFSETQ. The length of the CDR3 is 14 residues. V lost 7 bases to trimming and J lost 1 base; unmatched junction nucleotides: 3. The CDR3 DNA reads as TGCGCCAGCCGAGGACAGGGAACTAATGAAAAACTGTTTTTT. Its protein product is CASRGQGTNEKLFF.

V is TRBV30 and J is TRBJ2-7, with TRBD1 matching 7 bases. The CDR3 contains 15 residues. Germline-derived CDR1 and CDR2 are GTSNPN and SVGIG (reference sequence). V was pared by 4 bases and J by 0 bases, with 9 bases of the junction left unmatched. CDR3 region: CAWTQGTTFSYEQYF. The CDR3 coding sequence is TGTGCCTGGACACAGGGGACAACATTCTCCTACGAGCAGTACTTC.

V is TRBV7-8 and J is TRBJ2-7; D might be TRBD1 or TRBD2, each matching 5 bases. CDR1 and CDR2 from the germline V gene are SGHVS and FQNEAQ. This CDR3 has 15 amino acids. The ends were cut back, 2 bases at V and 2 bases at J, with 13 bases in the middle. The CDR3 region has the DNA TGTGCCAGCAGCTTACTCGGGACGGAAACCTACGAGCAGTACTTC. Its translation is CASSLLGTETYEQYF.

The rearrangement uses TRBV5-1 and TRBJ1-4, with TRBD1 identical over 10 bases. V gave up 4 bases and J gave up 8 bases; unmatched junction bases: 8. This CDR3 has 15 amino acids. CDR1 SGHRS and CDR2 YFSETQ come from the germline V gene. The CDR3 nucleotides are TGCGCCAGCAGCCATCCGGGACAGGGGCAGGAAAAACTGTTTTTT. Protein product: CASSHPGQGQEKLFF.

This chain joins TRBV19 and TRBJ2-3, with a possible D match to TRBD2 (6 bases). CDR3 size: 14 residues. Germline-derived CDR1 and CDR2 are LNHDA and SQIVND (reference sequence). V lost 9 bases and J lost 2, with 15 bases in between. The CDR3 reads CASDPGVYTDTQYF. CDR3 in DNA: TGTGCCAGCGACCCGGGGGTTTACACAGATACGCAGTATTTT.